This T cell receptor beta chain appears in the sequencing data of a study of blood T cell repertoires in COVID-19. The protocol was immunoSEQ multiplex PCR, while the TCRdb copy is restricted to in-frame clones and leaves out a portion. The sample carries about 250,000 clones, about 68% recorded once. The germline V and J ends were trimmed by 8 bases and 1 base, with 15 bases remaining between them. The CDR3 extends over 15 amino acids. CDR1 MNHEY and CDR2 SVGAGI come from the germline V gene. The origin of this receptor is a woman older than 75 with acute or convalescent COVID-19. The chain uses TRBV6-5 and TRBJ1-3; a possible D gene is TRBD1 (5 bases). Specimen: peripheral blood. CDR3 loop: CASSRALQSGNTIYF. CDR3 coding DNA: TGTGCCAGCTCCAGGGCATTACAATCTGGAAACACCATATATTTT.